This is a list of T cell receptor beta chains from one sample in a study of Ad26.COV2.S vaccination and SARS-CoV-2 variants. Assay: immunoSEQ multiplex PCR; the TCRdb copy retains only in-frame clones and omits some. The sample records about 410,000 clones, about nine tenths being singletons. Sample: peripheral blood, taken in a trial of Ad26.COV2.S vaccine versus placebo. These receptors were obtained from a person between 18 and 65 years old who received the Ad26.COV2.S COVID-19 vaccine or a placebo. CDR3s include the opening cysteine and the closing phenylalanine or tryptophan. Fields, in order: clone size, D gene, V gene, J gene, CDR3 DNA, CDR3 protein. A D gene is named only where the DNA matches it firmly. Clone size is stated in some rows and not others, as once, few, many or a class when expanded.

size: NA
D: NA
V: TRBV18
J: TRBJ1-2
DNA: TGTGCCAGCTCCCGTCCTCTCAGGGGCGATGGCTACACCTTC
CDR3: CASSRPLRGDGYTF

size: NA
D: TRBD1
V: TRBV7-2
J: TRBJ2-3
DNA: TGTGCCAGCGTACTTACAGGGGTAGATACGCAGTATTTT
CDR3: CASVLTGVDTQYF

size: NA
D: TRBD1
V: TRBV5-1
J: TRBJ2-7
DNA: TGCGCCAGCAGCACCCCGGACAGGGGCTACGAGCAGTACTTC
CDR3: CASSTPDRGYEQYF

size: NA
D: NA
V: TRBV11-2
J: TRBJ1-2
DNA: TGTGCCAGCAGCTTAGCGGGGAGTCTCTCCGTCAGTGATGGCTACACCTTC
CDR3: CASSLAGSLSVSDGYTF

size: once
D: NA
V: TRBV7-6
J: TRBJ1-1
DNA: TGTGCCAGCAGCTTAGAGGGACACCCGAACACTGAAGCTTTCTTT
CDR3: CASSLEGHPNTEAFF

size: few
D: NA
V: TRBV27
J: TRBJ1-1
DNA: TGTGCCAGCAGGCCGGTGTCAAGGAGGAACACTGAAGCTTTCTTT
CDR3: CASRPVSRRNTEAFF

size: NA
D: NA
V: TRBV24-1
J: TRBJ1-1
DNA: TGTGCCACCAGTGATTTCAGGGAGAACACTGAAGCTTTCTTT
CDR3: CATSDFRENTEAFF

size: NA
D: TRBD1
V: TRBV11-2
J: TRBJ2-7
DNA: TGTGCCAGCAGCACTATTAGGGACAGGGCTTTCTACGAGCAGTACTTC
CDR3: CASSTIRDRAFYEQYF

size: NA
D: NA
V: TRBV15
J: TRBJ2-7
DNA: TGTGCCACCAGCAGAGAACGTCCCTACGAGCAGTACTTC
CDR3: CATSRERPYEQYF

size: NA
D: TRBD1
V: TRBV2
J: TRBJ1-6
DNA: TGTGCCAGCAGCGTGGACAGGGTTAATTCACCCCTCCACTTT
CDR3: CASSVDRVNSPLHF

size: once
D: NA
V: TRBV7-8
J: TRBJ2-7
DNA: TGTGCCGTTAGCGGAAAAACCTACGAGCAGTACTTC
CDR3: CAVSGKTYEQYF

size: NA
D: NA
V: TRBV6-6
J: TRBJ2-7
DNA: TGTGCCAGCAGTTACGGGAGGCAGGACTACGAGCAGTACTTC
CDR3: CASSYGRQDYEQYF

size: NA
D: NA
V: TRBV5-4
J: TRBJ1-1
DNA: TGTGCCAGCAGGCCGGATGGGGTGAACACTGAAGCTTTCTTT
CDR3: CASRPDGVNTEAFF

size: NA
D: NA
V: TRBV6-4
J: TRBJ1-5
DNA: TGTGCCAGCAGTGAGACCGGGCTGGGGCCCCAGCATTTT
CDR3: CASSETGLGPQHF

size: once
D: NA
V: TRBV6-5
J: TRBJ1-1
DNA: TGTGCCAGCGGCGGCGGATCGAACACTGAAGCTTTCTTT
CDR3: CASGGGSNTEAFF

size: few
D: NA
V: TRBV7-6
J: TRBJ1-5
DNA: TGTGCCAGCAGCTTATCTCGAGATCAGCCCCAGCATTTT
CDR3: CASSLSRDQPQHF

size: NA
D: TRBD2
V: TRBV11-2
J: TRBJ2-2
DNA: TGTGCCAGCAGCTTAGAGAGGGCTAGCGGGAGAGCGAACACCGGGGAGCTGTTTTTT
CDR3: CASSLERASGRANTGELFF

size: NA
D: NA
V: TRBV7-2
J: TRBJ1-5
DNA: TGTGCCAGCAGCTCAGGACAGATTAGCAATCAGCCCCAGCATTTT
CDR3: CASSSGQISNQPQHF

size: few
D: NA
V: TRBV14
J: TRBJ2-5
DNA: TGTGCCAGCAGCCAAGGCTGGTATGGGACCCAGTACTTC
CDR3: CASSQGWYGTQYF

size: NA
D: NA
V: TRBV2
J: TRBJ2-5
DNA: TGTGCCAGCAGTGAGAAGAGACAAGAGACCCAGTACTTC
CDR3: CASSEKRQETQYF

size: NA
D: NA
V: TRBV29-1
J: TRBJ2-3
DNA: TGCAGCGTTGAAGGGGTCGGCAGCACAGATACGCAGTATTTT
CDR3: CSVEGVGSTDTQYF

size: NA
D: TRBD1
V: TRBV6-2/TRBV6-3
J: TRBJ1-2
DNA: TGTGCCAGCAGTTGGGGACAGGGCGATGGCTACACCTTC
CDR3: CASSWGQGDGYTF

size: NA
D: NA
V: TRBV19
J: TRBJ2-1
DNA: TGTGCCAGTAGTCCCCACGTGCAGGGGGGTAATGAGCAGTTCTTC
CDR3: CASSPHVQGGNEQFF

size: NA
D: NA
V: TRBV7-9
J: TRBJ2-5
DNA: TGTGCCAGCAGCCTAGTCCGGCAGCCAGAGACCCAGTACTTC
CDR3: CASSLVRQPETQYF

size: NA
D: TRBD1
V: TRBV18
J: TRBJ1-1
DNA: TGTGCCAGCTCACCACCGACAGGGAATATGAACACTGAAGCTTTCTTT
CDR3: CASSPPTGNMNTEAFF

size: once
D: NA
V: TRBV5-1
J: TRBJ2-5
DNA: TGCGCCAGCAGCTTGGCCAGGGGTCTGCAGGGGCAGAACCAAGAGACCCAGTACTTC
CDR3: CASSLARGLQGQNQETQYF

size: NA
D: NA
V: TRBV5-1
J: TRBJ2-2
DNA: TGCGCCAGCCGGTCTCCGAACACCGGGGAGCTGTTTTTT
CDR3: CASRSPNTGELFF

size: NA
D: TRBD1
V: TRBV30
J: TRBJ1-4
DNA: TGTGCCTGGAGTGAAAACAGGGGGTCGAGTTCAAATGAAAAACTGTTTTTT
CDR3: CAWSENRGSSSNEKLFF

size: once
D: NA
V: TRBV4-1
J: TRBJ2-7
DNA: TGCGCCAGCAGCCAAGATCCCGAACTAGCAAACTACGAGCAGTACTTC
CDR3: CASSQDPELANYEQYF

size: NA
D: NA
V: TRBV5-4
J: TRBJ2-5
DNA: TGTGCCAGCAGCTTGGGGATCAAGGGAGGAGGTCAAGAGACCCAGTACTTC
CDR3: CASSLGIKGGGQETQYF

size: once
D: NA
V: TRBV27
J: TRBJ2-7
DNA: TGTGCCAGCAGTTTCCCAGGGGGGGTGGAGTACTTC
CDR3: CASSFPGGVEYF

size: NA
D: NA
V: TRBV19
J: TRBJ1-1
DNA: TGTGCCAGTAGTATAAACACAGGAGGCTCTGAAGCTTTCTTT
CDR3: CASSINTGGSEAFF

size: NA
D: NA
V: TRBV6-5
J: TRBJ2-7
DNA: TGTGCCAGCAGTTACCAGATTGGGGTAGGCTCCTACGAGCAGTACTTC
CDR3: CASSYQIGVGSYEQYF

size: NA
D: NA
V: TRBV2
J: TRBJ1-2
DNA: TGTGCCAGCAGTGGCACAGCTAACTATGGCTACACCTTC
CDR3: CASSGTANYGYTF

size: NA
D: NA
V: TRBV6-2/TRBV6-3
J: TRBJ1-2
DNA: TGTGCCAGCAGTTGGGGCAGGGATTATGGCTACACCTTC
CDR3: CASSWGRDYGYTF

size: NA
D: TRBD2
V: TRBV7-2
J: TRBJ2-3
DNA: TGTGCCAGCGCGCGGCGAGCGGGAGGCACAGATACGCAGTATTTT
CDR3: CASARRAGGTDTQYF